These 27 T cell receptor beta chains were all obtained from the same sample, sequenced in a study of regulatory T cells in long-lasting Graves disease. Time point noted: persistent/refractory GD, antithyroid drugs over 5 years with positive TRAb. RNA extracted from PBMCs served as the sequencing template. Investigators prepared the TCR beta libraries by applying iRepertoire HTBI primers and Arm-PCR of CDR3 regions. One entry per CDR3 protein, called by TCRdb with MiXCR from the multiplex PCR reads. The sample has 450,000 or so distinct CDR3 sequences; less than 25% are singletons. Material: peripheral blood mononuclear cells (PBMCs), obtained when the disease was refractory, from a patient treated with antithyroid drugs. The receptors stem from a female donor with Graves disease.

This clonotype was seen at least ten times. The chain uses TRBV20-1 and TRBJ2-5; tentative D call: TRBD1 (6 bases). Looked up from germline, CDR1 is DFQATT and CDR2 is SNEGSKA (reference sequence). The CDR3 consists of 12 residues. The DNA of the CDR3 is TGCAGAGCCTGGGGGCGCGGGGAGACCCAGTACTTC. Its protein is CRAWGRGETQYF.

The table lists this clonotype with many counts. Here the CDR3 DNA reads TGTGCCAGCAGTTTTTCCCAGGGGCAGGGGGCCTACGAGCAGTACTTC. Protein sequence: CASSFSQGQGAYEQYF. The chain employs TRBV28 and TRBJ2-7; 7 nucleotides match TRBD1. Germline V gene data show CDR1 as MDHEN and CDR2 as SYDVKM. CDR3 length: 16 amino acids. Losses at the gene ends were 3 bases for V and 2 bases for J; bases not matched to a gene: 10.

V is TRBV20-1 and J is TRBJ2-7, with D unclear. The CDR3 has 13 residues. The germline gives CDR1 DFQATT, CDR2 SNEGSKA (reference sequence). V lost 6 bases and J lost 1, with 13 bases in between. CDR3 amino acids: CSAQHDRSYEQYF. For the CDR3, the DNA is TGCAGTGCCCAGCACGACCGGTCCTACGAGCAGTACTTC.

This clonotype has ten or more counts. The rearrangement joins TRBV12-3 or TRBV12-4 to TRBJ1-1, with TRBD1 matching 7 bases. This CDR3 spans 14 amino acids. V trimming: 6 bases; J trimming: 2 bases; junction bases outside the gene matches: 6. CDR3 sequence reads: CASRHTGDNTEAFF. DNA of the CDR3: TGTGCCAGCAGGCATACAGGGGATAACACTGAAGCTTTCTTT.

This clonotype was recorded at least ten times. The CDR3, as DNA: TGTGCCTGCCACGGGGGCGAGAATTCACCCCTCCACTTT. Encoded protein: CACHGGENSPLHF. This chain links TRBV30 with TRBJ1-6, with D perhaps matching TRBD1 (6 bases). Germline CDR1 is GTSNPN and CDR2 is SVGIG (reference sequence). Trimming left V 6 bases short and J 7 bases short, with 13 bases between. The CDR3 length is 13 residues.

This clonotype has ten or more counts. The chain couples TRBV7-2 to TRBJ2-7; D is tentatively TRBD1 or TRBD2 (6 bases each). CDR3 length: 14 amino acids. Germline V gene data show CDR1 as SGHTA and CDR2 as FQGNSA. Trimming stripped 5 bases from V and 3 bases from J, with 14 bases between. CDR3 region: CASSRGALGYEQYF. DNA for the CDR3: TGTGCCAGCAGCAGGGGGGCGCTGGGCTACGAGCAGTACTTC.

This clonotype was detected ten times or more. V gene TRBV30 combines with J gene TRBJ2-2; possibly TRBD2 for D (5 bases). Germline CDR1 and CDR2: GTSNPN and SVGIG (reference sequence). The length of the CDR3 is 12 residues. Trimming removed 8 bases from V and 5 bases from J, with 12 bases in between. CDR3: CAREGRTGELFF. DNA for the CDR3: TGTGCCAGAGAGGGCCGGACCGGGGAGCTGTTTTTT.

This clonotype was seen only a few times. CDR3 in DNA: TGTGCCAGCAGCCTATCGGTCACAGAAGCTTTCTTT. It encodes CASSLSVTEAFF. The genes are TRBV7-9 and TRBJ1-1; no definite D call. The CDR3 has 12 amino acids. The germline V and J ends were trimmed by 5 bases and 8 bases, with 12 bases remaining between them. Germline lookup yields CDR1 SEHNR and CDR2 FQNEAQ (reference sequence). The variable domain in full, completed from reference TRBV7-9 and TRBJ1-1, reads DTGVSQNPRHKITKRGQNVTFRCDPISEHNRLYWYRQTLGQGPEFLTYFQNEAQLEKSRLLSDRFSAERPKGSFSTLEIQRTEQGDSAMYLCASSLSVTEAFFGQGTRLTVV.

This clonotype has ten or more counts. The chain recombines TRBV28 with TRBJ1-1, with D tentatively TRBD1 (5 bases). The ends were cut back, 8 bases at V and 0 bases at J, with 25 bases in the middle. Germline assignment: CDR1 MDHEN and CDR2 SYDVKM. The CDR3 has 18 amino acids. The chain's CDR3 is CASGYRHSGLGVNTEAFF. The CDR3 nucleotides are TGTGCCAGCGGGTACCGACATTCAGGGCTGGGTGTGAACACTGAAGCTTTCTTT. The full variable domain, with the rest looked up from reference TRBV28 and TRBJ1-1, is DVKVTQSSRYLVKRTGEKVFLECVQDMDHENMFWYRQDPGLGLRLIYFSYDVKMKEKGDIPEGYSVSREKKERFSLILESASTNQTSMYLCASGYRHSGLGVNTEAFFGQGTRLTVV.

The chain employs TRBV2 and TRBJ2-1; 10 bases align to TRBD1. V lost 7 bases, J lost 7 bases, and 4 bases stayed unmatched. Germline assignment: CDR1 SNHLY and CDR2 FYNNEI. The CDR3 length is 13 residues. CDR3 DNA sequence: TGTGCCAGCATGGGACAGGGGTTAAATGAGCAGTTCTTC. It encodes CASMGQGLNEQFF.

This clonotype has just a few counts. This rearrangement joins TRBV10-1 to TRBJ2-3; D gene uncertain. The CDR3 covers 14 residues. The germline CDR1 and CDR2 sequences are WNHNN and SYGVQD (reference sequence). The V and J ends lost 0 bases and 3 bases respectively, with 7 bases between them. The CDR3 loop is CASSESGPTDTQYF. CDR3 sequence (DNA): TGCGCCAGCAGTGAGTCAGGGCCTACAGATACGCAGTATTTT.

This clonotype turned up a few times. The CDR3 protein is CASSFSAQGPDTQYF. As DNA, the CDR3 is TGTGCCAGCAGCTTTAGCGCCCAGGGCCCAGATACGCAGTATTTT. The J gene is TRBJ2-3, the V gene TRBV13; D may match TRBD1 or TRBD2 (5 bases each). V was clipped by 3 bases and J by 4 bases, with 14 bases between them. Germline V CDR1 and CDR2: PRHDT, FYEKMQ (reference sequence). There are 15 residues in the CDR3.

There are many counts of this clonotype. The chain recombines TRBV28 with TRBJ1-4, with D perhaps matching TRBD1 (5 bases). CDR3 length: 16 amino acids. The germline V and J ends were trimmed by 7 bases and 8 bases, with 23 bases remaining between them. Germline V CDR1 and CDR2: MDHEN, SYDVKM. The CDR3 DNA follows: TGTGCCAGCACCATGGGGCGGAGTTGGGGTGAAGAAAAACTGTTTTTT. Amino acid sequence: CASTMGRSWGEEKLFF.

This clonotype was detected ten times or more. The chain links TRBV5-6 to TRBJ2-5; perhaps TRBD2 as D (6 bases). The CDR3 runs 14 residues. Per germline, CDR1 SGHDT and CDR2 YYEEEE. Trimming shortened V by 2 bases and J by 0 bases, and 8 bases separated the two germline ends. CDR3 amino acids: CASSLRGNQETQYF. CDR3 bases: TGTGCCAGCAGCTTACGGGGGAACCAAGAGACCCAGTACTTC. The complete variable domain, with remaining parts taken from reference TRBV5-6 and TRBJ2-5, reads DAGVTQSPTHLIKTRGQQVTLRCSPKSGHDTVSWYQQALGQGPQFIFQYYEEEERQRGNFPDRFSGHQFPNYSSELNVNALLLGDSALYLCASSLRGNQETQYFGPGTRLLVL.

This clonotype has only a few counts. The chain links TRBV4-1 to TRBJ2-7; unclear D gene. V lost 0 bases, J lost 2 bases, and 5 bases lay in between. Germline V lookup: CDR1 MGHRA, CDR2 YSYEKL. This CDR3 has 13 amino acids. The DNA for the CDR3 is TGCGCCAGCAGCCAAGAAATTCCCTACGAGCAGTACTTC. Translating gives CASSQEIPYEQYF.

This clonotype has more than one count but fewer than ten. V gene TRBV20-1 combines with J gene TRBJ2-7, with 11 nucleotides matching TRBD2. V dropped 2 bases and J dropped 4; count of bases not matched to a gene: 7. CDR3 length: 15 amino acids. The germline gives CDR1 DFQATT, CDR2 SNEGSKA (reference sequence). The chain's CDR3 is CSARLAGGRWYEQYF. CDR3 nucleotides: TGCAGTGCTAGACTAGCGGGAGGAAGGTGGTACGAGCAGTACTTC.

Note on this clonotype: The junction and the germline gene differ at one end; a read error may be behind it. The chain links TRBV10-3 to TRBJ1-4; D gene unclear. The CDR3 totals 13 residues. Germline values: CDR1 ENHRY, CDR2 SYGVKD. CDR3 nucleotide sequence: TGTGCCGTCAGTGAGTCGAGAACTGAAAAACTGTTTTTT. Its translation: CAVSESRTEKLFF.

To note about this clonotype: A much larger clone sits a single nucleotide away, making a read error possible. The CDR3 here is CASSSLRGAGETQCF. The CDR3 nucleotides read TGTGCCAGCAGCTCTCTTCGGGGGGCGGGCGAGACCCAGTGCTTC. V gene TRBV7-9 combines with J gene TRBJ2-5; possible D gene TRBD2, 7 bases. There are 15 residues in the CDR3. Germline CDR1 reads SEHNR; CDR2 reads FQNEAQ (reference sequence).

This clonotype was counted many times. The CDR3 DNA is TGTGCCAGCAGTTTTTACGAAGAAGCTTTCTTT. Encoded protein: CASSFYEEAFF. The chain is built from TRBV12-3 or TRBV12-4 and TRBJ1-1; D not resolved. The CDR3 length is 11 residues. V lost 3 bases, J lost 8 bases, and 7 bases lay in between.

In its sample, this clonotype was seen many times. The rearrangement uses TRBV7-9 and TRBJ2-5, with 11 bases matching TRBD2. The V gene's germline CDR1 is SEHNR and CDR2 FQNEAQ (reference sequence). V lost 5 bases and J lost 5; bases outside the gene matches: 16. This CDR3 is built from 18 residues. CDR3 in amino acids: CASSQFWGLAALRETQYF. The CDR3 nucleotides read TGTGCCAGCAGCCAATTTTGGGGACTAGCGGCATTGCGGGAGACCCAGTACTTC.

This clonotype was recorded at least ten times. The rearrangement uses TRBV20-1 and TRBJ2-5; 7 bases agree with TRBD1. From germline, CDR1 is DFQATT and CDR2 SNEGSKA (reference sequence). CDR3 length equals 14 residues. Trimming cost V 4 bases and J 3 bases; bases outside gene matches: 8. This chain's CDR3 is CSATETTGEETQYF. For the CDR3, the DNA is TGCAGTGCTACCGAAACAACAGGGGAAGAGACCCAGTACTTC.

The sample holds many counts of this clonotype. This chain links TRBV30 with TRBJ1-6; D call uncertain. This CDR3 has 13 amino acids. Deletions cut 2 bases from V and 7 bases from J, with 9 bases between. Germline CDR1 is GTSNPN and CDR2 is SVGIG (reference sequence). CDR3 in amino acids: CAWSSERNSPLHF. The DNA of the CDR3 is TGTGCCTGGAGTTCTGAAAGGAATTCACCCCTCCACTTT.

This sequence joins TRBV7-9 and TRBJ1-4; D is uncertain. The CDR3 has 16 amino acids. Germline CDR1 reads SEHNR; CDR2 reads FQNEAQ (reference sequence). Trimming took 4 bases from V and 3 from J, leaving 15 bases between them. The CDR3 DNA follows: TGTGCCAGCAGCTCCGACGGTGGAGGATCTAATGAAAAACTGTTTTTT. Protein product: CASSSDGGGSNEKLFF.

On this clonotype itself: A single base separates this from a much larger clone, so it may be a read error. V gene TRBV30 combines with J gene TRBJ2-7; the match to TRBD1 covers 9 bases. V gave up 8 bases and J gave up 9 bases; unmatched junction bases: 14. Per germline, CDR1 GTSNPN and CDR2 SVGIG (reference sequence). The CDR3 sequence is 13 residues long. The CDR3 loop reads CARTVLGQGRQYF. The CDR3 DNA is TGTGCCCGGACGGTGTTGGGACAGGGCCGGCAGTACTTC.

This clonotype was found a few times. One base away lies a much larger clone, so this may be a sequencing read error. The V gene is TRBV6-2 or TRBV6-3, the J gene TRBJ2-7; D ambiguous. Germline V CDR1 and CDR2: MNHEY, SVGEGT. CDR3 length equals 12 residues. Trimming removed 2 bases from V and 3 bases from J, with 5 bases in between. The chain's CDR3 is CASSYDVYEQYF. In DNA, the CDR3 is TGTGCCAGCAGTTACGACGTCTACGAGCAGTACTTC.

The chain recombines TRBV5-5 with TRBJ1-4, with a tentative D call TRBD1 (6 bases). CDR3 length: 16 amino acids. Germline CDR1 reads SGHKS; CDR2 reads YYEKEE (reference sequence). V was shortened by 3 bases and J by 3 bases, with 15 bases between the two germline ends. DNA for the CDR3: TGTGCCAGCAGCTCGCGGGAGGGGGGATCTAATGAAAAACTGTTTTTT. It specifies CASSSREGGSNEKLFF.

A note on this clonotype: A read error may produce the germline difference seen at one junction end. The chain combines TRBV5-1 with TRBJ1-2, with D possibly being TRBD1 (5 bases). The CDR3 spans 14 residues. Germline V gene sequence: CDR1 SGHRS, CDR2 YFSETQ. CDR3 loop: CASSLAGSGYGCTF. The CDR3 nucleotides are TGCGCCAGCAGCTTGGCAGGGAGCGGCTATGGCTGCACCTTC.